What follows are 12 T cell receptor beta chains derived from one specimen sequenced in a study of T-cell reconstitution after alpha-beta-depleted transplantation in children (dated by TCRdb to the mid-2010s). The meaning of the sample's treatment or condition label: allogeneic hematopoietic cell transplantation with graft depleted of TCRalphabeta T cells and CD19 B cells. Libraries were constructed by PCR. TCRdb shows the sequencer as Illumina HiSeq 2500. Molecular barcoding was employed in the preparation of TCR libraries, with unique molecular identifiers being used to normalize TCRbeta repertoire quantification. Clones were called with MiXCR by TCRdb after fastp trimmed the public reads at Q25, and only in-frame beta chains were retained. Records with the same CDR3 protein are collapsed into one entry carrying the most frequent genes and DNA. In this sample the table shows 600,000 or so distinct CDR3 sequences, roughly 23% of which occur a single time. The ten largest clonotypes hold approximately 14% of the sample.

The input for sequencing was PBMCs, mostly from graft donor cells, taken 360 days after TCRalphabeta/CD19-depleted stem cell transplant. The receptors stem from a boy less than two years old who had a stem cell transplant for acute myeloid leukemia, so the T cells may come from the graft donor.

This clonotype was seen ten or more times. This chain links TRBV4-3 with TRBJ2-7, with 7 bases fitting TRBD2. The CDR3 consists of 14 residues. J was trimmed by 2 bases and V by 0 bases; bases with no gene match: 1. Germline V gene lookup returns CDR1 LGHNA and CDR2 YSLEER. The CDR3 here is CASSQDRGAYEQYF. The CDR3 nucleotides are TGCGCCAGCAGCCAAGATCGGGGGGCCTACGAGCAGTACTTC.

This clonotype was counted a few times. The rearrangement joins TRBV20-1 to TRBJ2-1; 8 bases are shared with TRBD1. Germline loops: CDR1 DFQATT, CDR2 SNEGSKA (reference sequence). This CDR3 is built from 14 residues. Trimming cost V 3 bases and J 8 bases; bases outside gene matches: 9. CDR3 in DNA: TGCAGTGCTAGGGACAGGGTAATTCGGGATGAGCAGTTCTTC. This gives the protein CSARDRVIRDEQFF.

This clonotype was recorded many times. This chain's CDR3 is CASSLPVSDETQYF. The DNA for the CDR3 is TGCGCCAGCAGCTTGCCGGTTTCCGATGAGACCCAGTACTTC. The chain is built from TRBV5-1 and TRBJ2-5; D remains ambiguous. This CDR3 has 14 residues. The germline gives CDR1 SGHRS, CDR2 YFSETQ. V was shortened by 1 base and J by 5 bases, with 12 bases between the two germline ends.

The chain joins TRBV27 to TRBJ1-1; 11 bases agree with TRBD1. V dropped 0 bases and J dropped 5; count of bases not matched to a gene: 2. CDR3 length equals 15 residues. Germline-derived CDR1 and CDR2 are MNHEY and SMNVEV (reference sequence). DNA of the CDR3: TGTGCCAGCAGTTTATCGGGGACAGGGGGGACTGAAGCTTTCTTT. This gives the protein CASSLSGTGGTEAFF.

This clonotype showed up many times. The chain is built from TRBV12-3 or TRBV12-4 and TRBJ2-1; 13 positions match TRBD2. This CDR3 has 15 amino acids. Trimming removed 6 bases from V and 9 bases from J; junction bases left unmatched: 8. The CDR3 region is CASRDGTSGDLEQFF. CDR3 bases: TGTGCCAGCAGAGACGGGACTAGCGGGGACCTTGAGCAGTTCTTC.

This clonotype has only a few counts. V gene TRBV6-6 combines with J gene TRBJ2-7; D gene unclear. Trimming took off 2 bases at V and 3 bases at J, with 8 bases between the two ends. The CDR3 is made up of 13 amino acids. Germline V lookup: CDR1 MNHNY, CDR2 SVGAGI (reference sequence). The CDR3 bases are TGTGCCAGCAGTTACAGTAAGATCTACGAGCAGTACGTC. It is translated as CASSYSKIYEQYV.

A few counts support this clonotype. V is TRBV28 and J is TRBJ2-7; TRBD1 aligns across 8 bases. CDR1 and CDR2 (germline): MDHEN, SYDVKM. The CDR3 has 17 residues. The J segment lost 2 bases and the V segment lost 2 bases, leaving 11 bases of the junction unmatched. The CDR3 DNA reads as TGTGCCAGCAGTTTAAGGGGCCAGGGACAGGAGCCCTACGAGCAGTACGTC. Translation: CASSLRGQGQEPYEQYV.

This clonotype has at least ten counts. This chain connects TRBV28 to TRBJ1-5; weak D call: TRBD1 (5 bases). Trimming removed 6 bases at V and 2 bases at J, with 17 bases between. The germline V gene encodes CDR1 MDHEN and CDR2 SYDVKM. This CDR3 contains 16 residues. The chain's CDR3 is CASRQTHPGRNQPQHF. The CDR3 DNA follows: TGTGCCAGCAGGCAGACCCATCCGGGACGCAATCAGCCCCAGCATTTT.

In this sample, this clonotype turned up a few times. The chain combines TRBV7-2 with TRBJ1-1, with D uncertain. The CDR3 length is 14 residues. Trimming removed 5 bases at V and 6 bases at J, with 16 bases between. Germline lookup yields CDR1 SGHTA and CDR2 FQGNSA. The CDR3 bases are TGTGCCAGCAGCCCTCATCGCTCCAACCCTGAAGCTTTCTTT. Residues: CASSPHRSNPEAFF. Filled out from reference TRBV7-2 and TRBJ1-1, the complete variable domain reads GAGVSQSPSNKVTEKGKDVELRCDPISGHTALYWYRQSLGQGLEFLIYFQGNSAPDKSGLPSDRFSAERTGGSVSTLTIQRTQQEDSAVYLCASSPHRSNPEAFFGQGTRLTVV.

Concerning this clonotype itself: This sequence may be a read error, since a much larger clone differs from it by one base. The chain combines TRBV29-1 with TRBJ2-3; perhaps TRBD2 as D (6 bases). The germline V gene has CDR1 SQVTM and CDR2 ANQGSEA. This CDR3 spans 14 amino acids. The DNA for the CDR3 is TGCAACGGCGAGCGGCGGGGTGGCACAGATACGCAGTATTTT. Residues: CNGERRGGTDTQYF.

V and J are TRBV7-9 and TRBJ2-7; the D is unclear. Trimming took 5 bases from V and 5 from J, leaving 13 bases between them. Germline assignment: CDR1 SEHNR and CDR2 FQNEAQ (reference sequence). CDR3 length: 13 amino acids. CDR3 in amino acids: CASSPPSRNEQYF. The CDR3 DNA reads as TGTGCCAGCAGCCCGCCCTCGCGAAACGAGCAGTACTTC.

This clonotype was seen a few times. The CDR3 reads CASSPIEGTAKNIQYF. For the CDR3, the DNA is TGTGCCAGCAGCCCTATCGAGGGAACGGCCAAAAACATTCAGTACTTC. The genes are TRBV28 and TRBJ2-4, with a possible D match to TRBD2 (5 bases). Germline values: CDR1 MDHEN, CDR2 SYDVKM. The CDR3 consists of 16 residues. Deletions cut 6 bases from V and 1 base from J, with 16 bases between.